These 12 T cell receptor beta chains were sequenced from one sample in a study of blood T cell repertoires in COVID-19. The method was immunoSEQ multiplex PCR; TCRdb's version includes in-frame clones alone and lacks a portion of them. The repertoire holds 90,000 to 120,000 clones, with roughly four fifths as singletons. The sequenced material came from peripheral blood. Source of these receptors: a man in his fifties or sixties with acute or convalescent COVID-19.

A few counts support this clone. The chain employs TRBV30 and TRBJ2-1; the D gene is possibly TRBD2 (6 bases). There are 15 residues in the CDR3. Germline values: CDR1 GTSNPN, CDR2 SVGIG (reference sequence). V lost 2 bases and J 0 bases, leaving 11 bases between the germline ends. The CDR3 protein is CAWSTDGGSYNEQFF. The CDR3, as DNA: TGTGCCTGGAGTACGGACGGGGGCTCCTACAATGAGCAGTTCTTC.

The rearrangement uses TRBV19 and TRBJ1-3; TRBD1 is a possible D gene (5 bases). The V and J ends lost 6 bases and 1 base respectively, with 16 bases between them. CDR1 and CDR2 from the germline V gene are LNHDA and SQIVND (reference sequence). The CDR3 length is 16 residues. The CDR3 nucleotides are TGTGCCAGTAGACTGCAGGGAGGGGCGTCTGGAAACACCATATATTTT. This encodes CASRLQGGASGNTIYF. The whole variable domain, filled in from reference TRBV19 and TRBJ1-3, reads DGGITQSPKYLFRKEGQNVTLSCEQNLNHDAMYWYRQDPGQGLRLIYYSQIVNDFQKGDIAEGYSVSREKKESFPLTVTSAQKNPTAFYLCASRLQGGASGNTIYFGEGSWLTVV.

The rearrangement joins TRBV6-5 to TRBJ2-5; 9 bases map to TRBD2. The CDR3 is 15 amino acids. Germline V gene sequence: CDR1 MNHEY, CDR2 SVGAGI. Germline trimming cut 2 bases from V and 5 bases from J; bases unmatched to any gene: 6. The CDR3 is CASSYLSSGEETQYF. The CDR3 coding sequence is TGTGCCAGCAGTTACCTGTCTAGCGGGGAGGAGACCCAGTACTTC.

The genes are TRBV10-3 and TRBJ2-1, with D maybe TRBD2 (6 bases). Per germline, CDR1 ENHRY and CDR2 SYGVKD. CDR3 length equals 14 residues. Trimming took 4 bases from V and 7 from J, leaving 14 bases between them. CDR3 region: CAISVTQLANEQFF. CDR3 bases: TGTGCCATCAGTGTCACCCAACTAGCTAATGAGCAGTTCTTC.

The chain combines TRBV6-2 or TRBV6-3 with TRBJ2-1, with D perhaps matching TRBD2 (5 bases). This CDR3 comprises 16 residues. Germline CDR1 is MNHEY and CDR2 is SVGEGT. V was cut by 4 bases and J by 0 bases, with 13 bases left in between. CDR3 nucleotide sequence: TGTGCCAGCAGTTTTGATCCGGGATCCTCCTACAATGAGCAGTTCTTC. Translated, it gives CASSFDPGSSYNEQFF.

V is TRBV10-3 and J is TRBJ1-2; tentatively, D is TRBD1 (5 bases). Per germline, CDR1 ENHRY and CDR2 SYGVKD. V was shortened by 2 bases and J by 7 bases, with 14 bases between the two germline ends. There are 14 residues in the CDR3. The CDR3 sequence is CAISETNRGAGYTF. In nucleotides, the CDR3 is TGTGCCATCAGTGAGACAAATCGCGGGGCTGGCTACACCTTC.

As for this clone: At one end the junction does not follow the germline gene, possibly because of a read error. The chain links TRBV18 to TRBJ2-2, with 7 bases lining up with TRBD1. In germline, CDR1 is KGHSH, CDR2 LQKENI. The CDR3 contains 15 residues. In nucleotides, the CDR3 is TGTGCTAGCTCACCGACAGGGACGAACACCGGGGAGCTGTTTTTT. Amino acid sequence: CASSPTGTNTGELFF.

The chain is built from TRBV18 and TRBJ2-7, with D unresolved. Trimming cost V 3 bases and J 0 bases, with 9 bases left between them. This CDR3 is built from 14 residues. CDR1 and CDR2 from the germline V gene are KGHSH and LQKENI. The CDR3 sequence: CASSPYSGSYEQYF. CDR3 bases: TGTGCCAGCTCACCTTACTCGGGCTCCTACGAGCAGTACTTC.

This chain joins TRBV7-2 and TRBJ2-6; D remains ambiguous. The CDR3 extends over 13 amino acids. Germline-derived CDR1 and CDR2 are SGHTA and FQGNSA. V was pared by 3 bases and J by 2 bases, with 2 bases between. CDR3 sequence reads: CASSFAGANVLTF. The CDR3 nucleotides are TGTGCCAGCAGCTTCGCTGGGGCCAACGTCCTGACTTTC.

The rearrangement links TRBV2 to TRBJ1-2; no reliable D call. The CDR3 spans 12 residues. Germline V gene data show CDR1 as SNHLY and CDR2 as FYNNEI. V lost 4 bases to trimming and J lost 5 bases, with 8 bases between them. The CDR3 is CASSVRGYGYTF. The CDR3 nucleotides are TGTGCCAGCAGTGTCCGGGGATATGGCTACACCTTC.

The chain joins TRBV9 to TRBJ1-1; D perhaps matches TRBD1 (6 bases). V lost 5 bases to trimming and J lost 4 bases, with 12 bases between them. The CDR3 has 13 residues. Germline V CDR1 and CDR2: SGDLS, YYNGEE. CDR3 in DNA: TGTGCCAGCAGTTTTACAGGGTCCACTGAAGCTTTCTTT. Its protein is CASSFTGSTEAFF.

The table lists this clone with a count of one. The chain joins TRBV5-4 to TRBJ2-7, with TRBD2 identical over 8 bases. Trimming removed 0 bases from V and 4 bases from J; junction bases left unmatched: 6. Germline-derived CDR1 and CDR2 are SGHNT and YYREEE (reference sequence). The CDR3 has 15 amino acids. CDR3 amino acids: CASSLAGGPRYEQYF. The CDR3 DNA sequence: TGTGCCAGCAGCTTGGCGGGAGGGCCTCGGTACGAGCAGTACTTC.